This TCR beta chain was sequenced for a study of T cell responses to AZD1222 COVID-19 vaccine. Overall study findings and caveats: Spike was spanned by vaccine-associated CD4 TCRs, with dominance at 160-218 and 743-854. Possibly, clonal diversity was underestimated; donors were largely white British and included more females. As reported, nearly half of all spike-specific TCRs target variant regions that are unmutated.

Sequencing used immunoSEQ multiplex PCR; TCRdb keeps in-frame clones, though not all of them. This table has about 130,000 clones, more than 70% appearing once. This CDR3 has 14 residues. V lost 0 bases to trimming and J lost 6 bases; unmatched junction nucleotides: 4. The germline CDR1 and CDR2 sequences are SGHRS and YFSETQ. Note on this clone: Antigen: not known.

Sequenced material: peripheral blood, taken on day 0 of AZD1222 vaccination. The receptor was isolated from an adult in good health. This rearrangement joins TRBV5-1 to TRBJ2-7; TRBD1 agrees at 9 bases. DNA of the CDR3: TGCGCCAGCAGCTTGGCCGGGACAGGGTTCGAGCAGTACTTC. This sequence encodes CASSLAGTGFEQYF.